This T cell receptor (beta chain) was identified during a study of neurological immune-mediated disorders (dated 2019 in TCRdb). For context, the study as a whole: Of the 35 or so multiple sclerosis patients, approximately 31 had relapsing-remitting MS and 3 had secondary progressive MS. The cohort included approximately 70 subjects: some 14 with HAM/TSP, some 35 with multiple sclerosis, and approximately 20 healthy controls. Peripheral blood TCR-beta repertoires from HTLV-I-associated myelopathy (HAM/TSP) patients, multiple sclerosis patients and healthy controls were compared by UMI-based sequencing. Alongside PBMC samples, the set of 106 TCR-beta libraries contained longitudinal samples, technical triplicates, and paired CD4+ and CD8+ T-cell subsets that had been sorted. On the study overall, not on this receptor specifically: The MS cluster showed no association with clinical or MRI features, and the authors stated that larger cohorts are needed. TCR clonal expansion was highest in HAM/TSP patients and lowest in MS patients, with MS patients falling below even healthy controls. Across subjects, expanded clones never shared an identical CDR3 amino acid sequence, which suggests that the TCR-beta repertoires in every group were private. In phylogenetic analysis, the repertoires of 18 of 34 MS patients grouped into a cluster of related CDR3 sequences, which suggests a possible signature at the repertoire level.

This clonotype has ten or more counts. What antigen it recognizes has not been identified. Base-call qualities are not available, and no considerably larger clone is one nucleotide away. The germline ends are 12 bases apart after V is trimmed by 9 bases and J by 7 bases. From a lookup of the germline V gene, CDR1 and CDR2 are ENHRY and SYGVKD. The CDR3, cysteine through phenylalanine, is 11 amino acids long. Here the CDR3 DNA is all that survives: 33 bases in frame from base 1. cDNA synthesis used template-switch 5'RACE with a primer carrying a 10-nucleotide random unique molecular identifier tagging each TCR transcript. Every sequencing run yielded over 170 million TCR-beta sequences covering 15-18 subjects. The RNeasy kit was used for extraction of total RNA. Using the KAPA Real-time Library Amplification kit, TCR-beta VDJ regions were amplified with primers for the TCR constant region and the 5'RACE anchor. Sample indexes and Illumina adaptors were added in a first PCR, after which library yield was increased in a second PCR. The roughly 650 bp TCR product was size-selected on a 2% E-gel SizeSelection system after Ampure bead purification. Library quality was checked on a Bioanalyzer, concentration was measured with Qubit, and libraries were quantified with the Kapa Library Quantification kit before pooling. An Illumina HiSeq 2500 sequenced the libraries paired-end 2 x 150 bp. To increase sequence diversity, about 24-32% phiX was spiked into each library pool. Per the authors' processing: The quality-filtered reads were processed with the UMI-based MiGEC pipeline, whose error correction step removed more than 80% of the raw TCR sequences. IMGT germline references were used for alignment of VDJ genes, and clonotypes were defined by a unique CDR3 amino acid sequence together with V-J genes. VDJtools evaluated clonal expansion, Shannon diversity and CDR3 relatedness (CalcPairwiseDistances, ClusterSamples); CLCbio workbench built phylogenetic trees. Clones with at least 8 unique UMIs were defined as expanded, with this threshold being based on coefficient-of-variation modelling across technical triplicates. TCRdb applied fastp at Q25 and MiXCR to the public reads, then kept only in-frame beta chains. Rows are unified per CDR3 protein, each entry keeping the most common DNA and genes. In this record, the V and J calls reflect TCRdb's handling and not the investigators' own analysis. Recorded for this sample are about 55,000 distinct CDR3 sequences; approximately 4.4% of them occurred a single time. The biggest ten clones account for 2.9% of the sample.

Libraries from unsorted PBMCs were made from 2 million PBMCs kept in RNAlater at -80 degrees C until RNA extraction. The multiple sclerosis patients were enrolled in a US clinical protocol that evaluated disease progression with magnetic resonance imaging. Peripheral blood was subjected to Ficoll-Hypaque density gradient centrifugation to isolate PBMCs, which were then cryopreserved in liquid nitrogen. This sequence uses TRBV10-3 and TRBJ1-1, and perhaps TRBD1 as D gene, on 6 matching bases. The clonotype comes from a middle-aged man with multiple sclerosis. Sequencing was carried out using PBMCs. The CDR3 protein: CAISGDIEAFF. The nucleotides are TGTGCCATTTCGGGGGACATTGAAGCTTTCTTT.